At least ten counts were recorded for the clone carrying this TCR beta chain. Its antigen remains unidentified. This sample is drawn from a study of T cell repertoires in cytomegalovirus infection. Overall study: Through public TCR beta signatures, both CMV infection and matching HLA type were indicated. Study-level points and caveats: Totalled public TCR beta family frequency picked out people who carried CMV plus the relevant HLA.

TCRdb redid the calling of the reads with MiXCR, one entry per CDR3 protein. The sample records roughly 230,000 distinct CDR3 sequences, around an eighth being singletons. CDR1 is DFQATT and CDR2 is SNEGSKA in the germline V gene (reference sequence). The CDR3 loop spans 14 amino acids. Germline trimming cut 6 bases from V and 7 bases from J; bases unmatched to any gene: 10. The sequenced sample was PBMCs. The chain combines TRBV20-1 with TRBJ2-1; 9 nucleotides match TRBD2. This receptor was identified in a human donor in good health (CMV status not recorded). Some clones in this sample may be carry-over from other donors' samples. CDR3 protein: CSAELVAGENEQFF. The CDR3 DNA reads TGCAGTGCCGAACTGGTAGCGGGAGAAAATGAGCAGTTCTTC.